This TCR beta chain was sequenced in a study of siplizumab effects on memory and regulatory T cells. Overall study results and limits: Major contributors to the alloresponse seemed to be naive T cells, which also appeared more diverse than memory cells.

Mixed lymphocyte reaction cells underwent more than five days of coculture at 37°C. Of note for this clone: Its antigen is still unknown.

Produced via immunoSEQ multiplex PCR; TCRdb's table is partial and in-frame only. The table records 15,000 to 20,000 clones, around half of them present only once. The V and J ends lost 9 bases and 5 bases respectively, with 29 bases between them. CDR1 is LGHNA, CDR2 YNFKEQ, per germline. The length of the CDR3 is 18 residues. This receptor was taken from a human donor in good health; the cells came from an allogeneic mixed lymphocyte reaction. The sequencing input was CFSE-low (dividing) CD4+ T cells sorted from an allogeneic mixed lymphocyte reaction. The chain is built from TRBV4-2 and TRBJ2-1, with a possible D match to TRBD1 (5 bases). The CDR3 nucleotides are TGTGCCAGTCCAAGACCTCACAGTCCAGGACAACCTGACAATGAGCAGTTCTTC. It yields the protein CASPRPHSPGQPDNEQFF.